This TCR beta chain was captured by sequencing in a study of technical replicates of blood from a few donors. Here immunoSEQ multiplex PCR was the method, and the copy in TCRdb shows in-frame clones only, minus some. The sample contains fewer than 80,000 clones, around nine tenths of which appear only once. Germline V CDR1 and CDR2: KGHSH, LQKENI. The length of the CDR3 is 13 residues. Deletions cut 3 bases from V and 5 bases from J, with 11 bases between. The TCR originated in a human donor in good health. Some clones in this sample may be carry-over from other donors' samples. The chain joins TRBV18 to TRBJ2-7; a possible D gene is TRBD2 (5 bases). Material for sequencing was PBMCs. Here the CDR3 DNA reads TGTGCCAGCTCACCCGGACTCCTCGACGAGCAGTACTTC. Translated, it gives CASSPGLLDEQYF.